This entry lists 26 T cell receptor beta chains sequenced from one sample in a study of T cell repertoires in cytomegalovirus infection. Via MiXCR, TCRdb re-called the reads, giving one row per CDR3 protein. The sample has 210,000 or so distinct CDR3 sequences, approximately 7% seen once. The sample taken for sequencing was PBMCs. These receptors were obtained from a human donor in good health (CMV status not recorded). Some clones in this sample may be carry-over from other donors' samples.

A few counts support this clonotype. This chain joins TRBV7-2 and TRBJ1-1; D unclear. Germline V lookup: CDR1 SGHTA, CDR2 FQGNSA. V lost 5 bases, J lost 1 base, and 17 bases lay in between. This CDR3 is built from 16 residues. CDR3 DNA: TGTGCCAGCAGCCTTATGCGCGGGCTGGCGAACACTGAAGCTTTCTTT. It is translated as CASSLMRGLANTEAFF.

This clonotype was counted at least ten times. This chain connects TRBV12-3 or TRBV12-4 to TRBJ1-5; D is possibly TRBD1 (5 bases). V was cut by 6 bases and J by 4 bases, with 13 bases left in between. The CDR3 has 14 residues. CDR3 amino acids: CASSPEEGNQPQHF. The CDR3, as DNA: TGTGCCAGCAGCCCCGAGGAGGGGAATCAGCCCCAGCATTTT.

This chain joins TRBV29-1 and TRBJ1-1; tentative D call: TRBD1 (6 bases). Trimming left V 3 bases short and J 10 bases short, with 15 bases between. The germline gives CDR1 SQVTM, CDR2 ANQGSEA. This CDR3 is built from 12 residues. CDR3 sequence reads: CSVDGTPGGAFF. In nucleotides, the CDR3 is TGCAGCGTTGATGGGACACCCGGTGGAGCTTTCTTT. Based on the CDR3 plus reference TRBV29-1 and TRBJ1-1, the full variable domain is SAVISQKPSRDICQRGTSLTIQCQVDSQVTMMFWYRQQPGQSLTLIATANQGSEATYESGFVIDKFPISRPNLTFSTLTVSNMSPEDSSIYLCSVDGTPGGAFFGQGTRLTVV.

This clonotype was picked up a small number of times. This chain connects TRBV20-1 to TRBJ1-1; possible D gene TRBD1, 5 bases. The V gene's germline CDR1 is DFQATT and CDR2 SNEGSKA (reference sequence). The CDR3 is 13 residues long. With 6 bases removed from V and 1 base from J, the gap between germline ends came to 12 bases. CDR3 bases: TGCAGTGCCAGGGAGTTGACGAACACTGAAGCTTTCTTT. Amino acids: CSARELTNTEAFF.

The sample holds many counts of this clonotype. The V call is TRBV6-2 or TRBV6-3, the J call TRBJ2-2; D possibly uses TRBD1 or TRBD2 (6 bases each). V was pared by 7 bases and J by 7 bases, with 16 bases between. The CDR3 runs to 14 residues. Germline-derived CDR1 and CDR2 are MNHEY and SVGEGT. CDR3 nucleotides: TGTGCCAGCATACCTCACGGGGGCAGCGGGGAGCTGTTTTTT. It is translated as CASIPHGGSGELFF.

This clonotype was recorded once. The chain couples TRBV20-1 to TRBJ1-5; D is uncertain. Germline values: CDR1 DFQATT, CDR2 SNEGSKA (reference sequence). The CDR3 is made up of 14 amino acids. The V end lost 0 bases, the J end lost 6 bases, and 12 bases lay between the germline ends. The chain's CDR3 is CSAREVQESQPQHF. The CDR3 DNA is TGCAGTGCTAGAGAAGTGCAGGAAAGTCAGCCCCAGCATTTT.

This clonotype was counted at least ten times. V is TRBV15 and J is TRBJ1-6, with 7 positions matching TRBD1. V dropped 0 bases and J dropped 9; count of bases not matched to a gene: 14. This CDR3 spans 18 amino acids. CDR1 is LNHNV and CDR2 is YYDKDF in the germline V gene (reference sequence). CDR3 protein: CATSRERGVGTVSSPLHF. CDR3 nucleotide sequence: TGTGCCACCAGCAGAGAAAGGGGGGTTGGGACAGTAAGTTCACCCCTCCACTTT.

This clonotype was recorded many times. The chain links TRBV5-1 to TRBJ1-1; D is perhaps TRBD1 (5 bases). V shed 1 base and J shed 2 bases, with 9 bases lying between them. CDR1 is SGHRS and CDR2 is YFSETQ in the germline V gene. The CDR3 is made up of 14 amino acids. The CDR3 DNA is TGCGCCAGCAGCTTGACAGGCGAAAACACTGAAGCTTTCTTT. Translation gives CASSLTGENTEAFF. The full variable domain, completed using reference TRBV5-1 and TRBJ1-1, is KAGVTQTPRYLIKTRGQQVTLSCSPISGHRSVSWYQQTPGQGLQFLFEYFSETQRNKGNFPGRFSGRQFSNSRSEMNVSTLELGDSALYLCASSLTGENTEAFFGQGTRLTVV.

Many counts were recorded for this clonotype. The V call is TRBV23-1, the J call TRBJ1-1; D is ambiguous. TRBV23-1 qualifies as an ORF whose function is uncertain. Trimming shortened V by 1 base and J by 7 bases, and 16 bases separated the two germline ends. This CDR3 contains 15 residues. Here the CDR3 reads CASSQFRARLHEAFF. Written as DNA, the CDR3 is TGCGCCAGCAGTCAATTCAGAGCCCGGCTCCATGAAGCTTTCTTT.

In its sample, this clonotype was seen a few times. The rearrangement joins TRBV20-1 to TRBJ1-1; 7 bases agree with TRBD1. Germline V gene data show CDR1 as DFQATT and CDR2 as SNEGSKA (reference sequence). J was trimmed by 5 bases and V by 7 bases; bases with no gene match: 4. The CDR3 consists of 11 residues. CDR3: CSGGQTTEAFF. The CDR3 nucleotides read TGCAGTGGGGGACAGACTACTGAAGCTTTCTTT.

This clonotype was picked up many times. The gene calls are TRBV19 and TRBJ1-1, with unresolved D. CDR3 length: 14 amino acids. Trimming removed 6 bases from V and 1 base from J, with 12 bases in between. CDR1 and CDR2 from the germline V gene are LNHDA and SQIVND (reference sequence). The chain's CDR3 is CASRLGPTNTEAFF. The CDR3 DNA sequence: TGTGCCAGTAGGCTTGGACCGACGAACACTGAAGCTTTCTTT.

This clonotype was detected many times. CDR3 nucleotide sequence: TGTGCCAGCAGTTACTCGGCAAGTCAGCCCCAGCATTTT. Translating gives CASSYSASQPQHF. The gene calls are TRBV6-2 or TRBV6-3 and TRBJ1-5; D gene unclear. CDR1 MNHEY and CDR2 SVGEGT come from the germline V gene. This CDR3 contains 13 residues. The germline V and J ends were trimmed by 0 bases and 6 bases, with 6 bases remaining between them.

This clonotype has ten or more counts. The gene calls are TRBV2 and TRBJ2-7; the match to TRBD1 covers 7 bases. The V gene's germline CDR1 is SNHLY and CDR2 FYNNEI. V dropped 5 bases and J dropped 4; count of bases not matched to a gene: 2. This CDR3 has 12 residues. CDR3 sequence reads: CASSQGEYEQYF. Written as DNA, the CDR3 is TGTGCCAGCAGTCAGGGGGAGTACGAGCAGTACTTC.

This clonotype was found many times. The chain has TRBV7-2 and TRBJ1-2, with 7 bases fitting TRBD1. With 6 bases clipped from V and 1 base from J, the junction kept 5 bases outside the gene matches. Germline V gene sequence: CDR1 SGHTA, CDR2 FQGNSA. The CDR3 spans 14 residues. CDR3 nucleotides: TGTGCCAGCAGTCCCAACAGGGGTAACTATGGCTACACCTTC. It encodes CASSPNRGNYGYTF.

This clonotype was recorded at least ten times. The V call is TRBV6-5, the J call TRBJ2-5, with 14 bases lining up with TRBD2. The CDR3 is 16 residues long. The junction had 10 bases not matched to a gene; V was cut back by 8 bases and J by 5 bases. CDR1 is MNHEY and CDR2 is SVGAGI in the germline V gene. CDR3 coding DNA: TGTGCCAGCTCAGGGACTAGCGGGGGCTCCAAGGAGACCCAGTACTTC. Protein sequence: CASSGTSGGSKETQYF.

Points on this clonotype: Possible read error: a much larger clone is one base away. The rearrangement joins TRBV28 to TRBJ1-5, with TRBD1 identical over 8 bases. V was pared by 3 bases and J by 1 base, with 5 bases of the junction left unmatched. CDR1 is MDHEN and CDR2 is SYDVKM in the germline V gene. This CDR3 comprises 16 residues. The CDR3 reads CASSFAGGRSNQPQHF. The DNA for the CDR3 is TGTGCCAGCAGTTTTGCAGGGGGCAGGAGCAATCAGCCCCAGCATTTT.

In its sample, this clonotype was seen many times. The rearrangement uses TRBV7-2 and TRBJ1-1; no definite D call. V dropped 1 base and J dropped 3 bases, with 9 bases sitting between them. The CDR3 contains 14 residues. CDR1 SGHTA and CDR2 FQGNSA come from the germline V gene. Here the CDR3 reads CASSLGGRYTEAFF. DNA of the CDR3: TGTGCCAGCAGCTTAGGAGGACGGTACACTGAAGCTTTCTTT.

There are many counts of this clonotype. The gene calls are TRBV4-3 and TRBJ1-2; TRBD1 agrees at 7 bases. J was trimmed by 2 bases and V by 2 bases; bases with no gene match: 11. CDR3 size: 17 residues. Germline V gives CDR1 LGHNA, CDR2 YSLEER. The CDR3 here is CASSQHMETGRNYGYTF. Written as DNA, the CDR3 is TGCGCCAGCAGCCAACACATGGAGACAGGGAGAAACTATGGCTACACCTTC.

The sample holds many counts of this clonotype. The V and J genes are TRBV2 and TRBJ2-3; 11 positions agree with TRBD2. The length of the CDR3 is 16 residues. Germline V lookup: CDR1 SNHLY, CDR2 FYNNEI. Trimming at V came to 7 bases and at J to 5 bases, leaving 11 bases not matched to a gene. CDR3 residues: CASMLKLAGVEDTQYF. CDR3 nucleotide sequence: TGTGCCAGCATGCTGAAACTAGCGGGGGTGGAAGATACGCAGTATTTT.

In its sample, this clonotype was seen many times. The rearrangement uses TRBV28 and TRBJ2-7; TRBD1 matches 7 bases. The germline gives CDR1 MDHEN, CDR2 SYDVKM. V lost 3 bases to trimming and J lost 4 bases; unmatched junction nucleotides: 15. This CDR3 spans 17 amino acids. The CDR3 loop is CASSFRSQGVLGYEQYF. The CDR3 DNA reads TGTGCCAGCAGTTTCAGGTCGCAGGGGGTCTTGGGGTACGAGCAGTACTTC.

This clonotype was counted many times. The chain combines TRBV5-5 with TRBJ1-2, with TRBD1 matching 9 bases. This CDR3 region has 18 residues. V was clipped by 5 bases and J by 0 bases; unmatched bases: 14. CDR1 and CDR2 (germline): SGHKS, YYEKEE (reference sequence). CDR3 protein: CASSRLSRDRVANYGYTF. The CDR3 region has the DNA TGTGCCAGCAGTCGCCTGTCCCGGGACAGGGTGGCTAACTATGGCTACACCTTC.

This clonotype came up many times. DNA of the CDR3: TGTGCCAGCAGCACCGGGACAGGGGAGCAAGAGACCCAGTACTTC. This gives the protein CASSTGTGEQETQYF. The chain combines TRBV6-2 or TRBV6-3 with TRBJ2-5, with TRBD1 matching over 10 bases. Trimming took 6 bases from V and 2 from J; bases not matched to a gene: 6. Germline CDR1 reads MNHEY; CDR2 reads SVGEGT. This CDR3 has 15 residues.

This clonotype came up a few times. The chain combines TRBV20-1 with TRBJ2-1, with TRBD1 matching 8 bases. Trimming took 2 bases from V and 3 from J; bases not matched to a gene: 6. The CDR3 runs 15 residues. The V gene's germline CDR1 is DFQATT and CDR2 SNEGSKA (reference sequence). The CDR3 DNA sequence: TGCAGTGCTAGACTAGGGACAGGAGTCTACAATGAGCAGTTCTTC. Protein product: CSARLGTGVYNEQFF.

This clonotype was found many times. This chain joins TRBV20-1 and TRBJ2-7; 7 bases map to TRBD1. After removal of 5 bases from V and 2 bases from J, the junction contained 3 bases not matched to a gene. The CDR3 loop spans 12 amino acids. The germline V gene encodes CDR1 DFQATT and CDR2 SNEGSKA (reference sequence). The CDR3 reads CSARTGAYEQYF. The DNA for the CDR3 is TGCAGTGCTCGAACAGGGGCCTACGAGCAGTACTTC.

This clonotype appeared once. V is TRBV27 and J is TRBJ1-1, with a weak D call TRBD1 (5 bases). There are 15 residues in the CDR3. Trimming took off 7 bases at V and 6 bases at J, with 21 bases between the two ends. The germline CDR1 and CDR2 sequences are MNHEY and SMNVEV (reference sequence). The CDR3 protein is CASKGWAGRSPEAFF. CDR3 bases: TGTGCCAGCAAGGGATGGGCAGGGAGGAGCCCTGAAGCTTTCTTT.

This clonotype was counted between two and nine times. The CDR3 DNA reads as TGTGCCAGCAGTGGCCCAATCGGGGAGCAGTTCTTC. This gives the protein CASSGPIGEQFF. The chain carries TRBV7-3 and TRBJ2-1; D ambiguous. The V and J ends lost 6 bases and 10 bases respectively, with 13 bases between them. This CDR3 region has 12 residues. Germline assignment: CDR1 SGHTA and CDR2 FQGTGA.